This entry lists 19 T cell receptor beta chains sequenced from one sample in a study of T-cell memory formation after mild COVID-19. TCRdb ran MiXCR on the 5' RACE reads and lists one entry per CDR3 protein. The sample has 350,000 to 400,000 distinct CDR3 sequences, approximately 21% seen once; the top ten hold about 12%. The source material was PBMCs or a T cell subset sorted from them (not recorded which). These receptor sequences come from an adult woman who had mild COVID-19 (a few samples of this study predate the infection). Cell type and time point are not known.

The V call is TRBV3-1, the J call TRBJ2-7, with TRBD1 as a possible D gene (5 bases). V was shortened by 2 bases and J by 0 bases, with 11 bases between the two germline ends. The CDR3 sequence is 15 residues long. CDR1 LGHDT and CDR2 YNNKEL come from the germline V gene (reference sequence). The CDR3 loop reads CASSQLPTGSYEQYF. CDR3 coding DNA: TGTGCCAGCAGCCAACTTCCAACAGGCTCCTACGAGCAGTACTTC.

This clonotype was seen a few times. In DNA, the CDR3 is TGTGCCTGGAGTTATGGGATGGGGCCCCAGCATTTT. This codes for CAWSYGMGPQHF. The chain recombines TRBV30 with TRBJ1-5; D not certain. Trimming took 2 bases from V and 9 from J, leaving 11 bases between them. Germline V gives CDR1 GTSNPN, CDR2 SVGIG (reference sequence). The CDR3 runs 12 residues.

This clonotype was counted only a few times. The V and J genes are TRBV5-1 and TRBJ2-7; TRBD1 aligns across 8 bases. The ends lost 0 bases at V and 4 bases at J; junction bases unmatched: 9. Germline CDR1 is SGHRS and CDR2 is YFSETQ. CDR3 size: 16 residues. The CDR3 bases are TGCGCCAGCAGCTTGGCTCCGGGGACAGGACTTTACGAGCAGTACTTC. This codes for CASSLAPGTGLYEQYF. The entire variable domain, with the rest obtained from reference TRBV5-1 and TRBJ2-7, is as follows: KAGVTQTPRYLIKTRGQQVTLSCSPISGHRSVSWYQQTPGQGLQFLFEYFSETQRNKGNFPGRFSGRQFSNSRSEMNVSTLELGDSALYLCASSLAPGTGLYEQYFGPGTRLTVT.

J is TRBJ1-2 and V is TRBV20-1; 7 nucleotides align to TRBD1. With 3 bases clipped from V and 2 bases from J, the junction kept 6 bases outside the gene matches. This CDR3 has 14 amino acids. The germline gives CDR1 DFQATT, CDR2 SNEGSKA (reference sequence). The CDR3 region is CSARTGLGNYGYTF. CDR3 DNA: TGCAGTGCTAGGACAGGGCTGGGCAACTATGGCTACACCTTC.

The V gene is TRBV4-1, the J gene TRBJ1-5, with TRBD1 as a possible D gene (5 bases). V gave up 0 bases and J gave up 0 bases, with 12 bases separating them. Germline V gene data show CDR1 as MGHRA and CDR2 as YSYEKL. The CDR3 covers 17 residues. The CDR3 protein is CASSQEGYGGSNQPQHF. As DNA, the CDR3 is TGCGCCAGCAGCCAAGAGGGGTACGGGGGTAGCAATCAGCCCCAGCATTTT.

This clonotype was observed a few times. Written as DNA, the CDR3 is TGTGCCAGCAGCAAAGGTCGCGCAGGGGAAGAGACCCAGTACTTC. Translation: CASSKGRAGEETQYF. The genes are TRBV21-1 and TRBJ2-5; TRBD1 is the table's D call and was not checked against the DNA. TRBV21-1 is flagged as a pseudogene. The CDR3 runs 15 residues.

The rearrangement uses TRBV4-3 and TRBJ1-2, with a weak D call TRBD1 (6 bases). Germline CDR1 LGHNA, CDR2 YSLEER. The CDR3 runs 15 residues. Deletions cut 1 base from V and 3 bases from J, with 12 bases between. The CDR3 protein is CASSQARGGDYGYTF. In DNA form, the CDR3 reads TGCGCCAGCAGCCAAGCCAGGGGAGGAGACTATGGCTACACCTTC.

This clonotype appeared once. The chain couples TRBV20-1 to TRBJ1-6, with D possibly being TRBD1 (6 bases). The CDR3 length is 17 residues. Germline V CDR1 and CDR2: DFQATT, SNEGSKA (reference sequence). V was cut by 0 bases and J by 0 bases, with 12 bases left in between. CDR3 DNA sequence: TGCAGTGCTAGAGAAAGGACAGCAAGCTCCTATAATTCACCCCTCCACTTT. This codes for CSARERTASSYNSPLHF.

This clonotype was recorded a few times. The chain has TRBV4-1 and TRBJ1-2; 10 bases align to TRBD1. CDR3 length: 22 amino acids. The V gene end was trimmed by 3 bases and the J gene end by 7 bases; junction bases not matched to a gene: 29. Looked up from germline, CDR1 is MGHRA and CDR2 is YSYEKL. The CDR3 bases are TGCGCCAGCAGCCACACGATAGTGGGGGACAGGGGACCTAACTATGCCGGACCTGGCTACACCTTC. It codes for CASSHTIVGDRGPNYAGPGYTF.

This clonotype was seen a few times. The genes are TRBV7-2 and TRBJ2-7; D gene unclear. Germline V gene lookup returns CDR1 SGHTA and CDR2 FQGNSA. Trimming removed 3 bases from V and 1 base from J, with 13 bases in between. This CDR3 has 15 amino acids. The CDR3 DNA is TGTGCCAGCAGCTTGACGTTTGAGAGGTCCTACGAGCAGTACTTC. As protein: CASSLTFERSYEQYF. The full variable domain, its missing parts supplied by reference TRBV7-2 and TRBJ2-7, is GAGVSQSPSNKVTEKGKDVELRCDPISGHTALYWYRQSLGQGLEFLIYFQGNSAPDKSGLPSDRFSAERTGGSVSTLTIQRTQQEDSAVYLCASSLTFERSYEQYFGPGTRLTVT.

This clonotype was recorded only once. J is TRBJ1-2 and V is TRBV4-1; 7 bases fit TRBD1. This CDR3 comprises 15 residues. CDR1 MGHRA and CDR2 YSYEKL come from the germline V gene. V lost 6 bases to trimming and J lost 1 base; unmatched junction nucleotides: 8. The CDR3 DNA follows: TGCGCCAGCAGAAACCCTACAGGGGTTAACTATGGCTACACCTTC. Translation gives CASRNPTGVNYGYTF.

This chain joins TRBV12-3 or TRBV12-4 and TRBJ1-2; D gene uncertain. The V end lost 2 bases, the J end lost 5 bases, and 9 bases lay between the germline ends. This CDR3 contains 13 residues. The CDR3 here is CASSLSSGYGYTF. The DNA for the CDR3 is TGTGCCAGCAGTTTAAGTTCGGGGTATGGCTACACCTTC.

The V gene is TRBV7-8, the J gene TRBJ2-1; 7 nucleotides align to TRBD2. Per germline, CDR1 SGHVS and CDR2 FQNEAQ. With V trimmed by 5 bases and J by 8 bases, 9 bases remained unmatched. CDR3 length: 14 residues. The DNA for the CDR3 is TGTGCCAGCAGCGAAAGCGGGAACGCCGATGAGCAGTTCTTC. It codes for CASSESGNADEQFF.

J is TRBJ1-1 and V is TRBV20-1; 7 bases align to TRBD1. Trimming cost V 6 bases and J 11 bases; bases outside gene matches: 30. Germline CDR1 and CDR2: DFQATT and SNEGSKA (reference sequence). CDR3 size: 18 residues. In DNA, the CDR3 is TGCAGTGCCACACACGAGTACCGGGACAGATCTGTCCCCCATAGGGCTTTCTTT. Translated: CSATHEYRDRSVPHRAFF.

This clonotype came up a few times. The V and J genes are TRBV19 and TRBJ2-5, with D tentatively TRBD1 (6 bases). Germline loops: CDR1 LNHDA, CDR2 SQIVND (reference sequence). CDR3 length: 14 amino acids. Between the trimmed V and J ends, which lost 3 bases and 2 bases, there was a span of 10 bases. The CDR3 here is CASSIFGQQETQYF. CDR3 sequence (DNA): TGTGCCAGTAGTATCTTCGGACAGCAAGAGACCCAGTACTTC.

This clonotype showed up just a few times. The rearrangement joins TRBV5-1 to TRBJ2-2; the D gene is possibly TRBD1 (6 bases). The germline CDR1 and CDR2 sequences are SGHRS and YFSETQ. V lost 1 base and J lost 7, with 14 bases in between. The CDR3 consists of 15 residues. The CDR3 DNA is TGCGCCAGCAGCTTGATACCTGGGGGCGGCGGGGAGCTGTTTTTT. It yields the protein CASSLIPGGGGELFF.

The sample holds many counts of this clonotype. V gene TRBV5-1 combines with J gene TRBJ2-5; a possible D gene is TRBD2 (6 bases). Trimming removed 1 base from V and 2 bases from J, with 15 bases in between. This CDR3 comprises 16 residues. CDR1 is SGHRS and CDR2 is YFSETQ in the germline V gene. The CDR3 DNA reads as TGCGCCAGCAGCTTGAATAAGGCGGGATCTCAAGAGACCCAGTACTTC. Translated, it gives CASSLNKAGSQETQYF.

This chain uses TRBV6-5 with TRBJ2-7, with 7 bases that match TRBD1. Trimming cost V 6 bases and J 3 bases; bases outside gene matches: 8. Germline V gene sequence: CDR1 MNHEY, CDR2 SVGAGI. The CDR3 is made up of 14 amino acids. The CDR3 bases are TGTGCCAGCAGATTAGGGACAGCTAACTACGAGCAGTACTTC. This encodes CASRLGTANYEQYF.

For the CDR3, the DNA is TGTGCCACCAGTGATTCCCGTACTGAGGGGGCTAGTGGCTACACCTTC. As protein: CATSDSRTEGASGYTF. The chain couples TRBV24-1 to TRBJ1-2, with 7 nucleotides matching TRBD1. The CDR3 sequence is 16 residues long. Unmatched junction bases numbered 12, after V lost 2 bases and J lost 7 bases. Per the germline V gene, CDR1 is KGHDR and CDR2 is SFDVKD.